This entry concerns a single T cell receptor (beta chain). The table lists this clone with a few counts. Its cognate antigen has yet to be identified. Within one base of it there is no much larger clone, and no base qualities were kept. V gives up 0 bases and J gives up 1 base, and the segment between their germline ends measures 11 bases. The CDR1 and CDR2 encoded by the germline V gene are SGHRS and YFSETQ. The CDR3, from cysteine to phenylalanine, totals 15 residues. Of the read, only the CDR3 DNA is kept; its 45 bases are in frame from base 1. Sorted unstimulated T cells and proliferating T cells recovered from mixed lymphocyte reactions were subjected to TCRbeta CDR3 sequencing. Fresh whole blood from over 8 HLA-typed healthy donors was used to isolate PBMCs. The method behind the library was the immunoSEQ multiplex PCR assay. The deep sequencing platform assayed roughly 10^5 TCR templates per sample. Genomic DNA extracted from sorted T cells was the material used for TCRbeta CDR3 sequencing. The authors processed their data as follows. Clonal analysis of TCRbeta CDR3 data was done in the R programming language. Alloreactive CD4+ and CD8+ clones were defined by comparing unstimulated samples with post-reaction CFSE-low samples. By matching sequences to the repertoires of sorted unstimulated Treg and non-Treg cells, each alloreactive CD4+ clone was assigned a regulatory or non-regulatory origin. TCRdb retrieved this table from immuneACCESS and kept in-frame rearrangements only. Not all clones are present; in checked studies, unresolved V genes account for under half, and no reason is known for the remainder. From that table come the V and J calls and clone size; the DNA was used to work out D and trimming. The sample contains 75,000 to 95,000 clones, about 90% of them found a single time. The ten largest clones take up about 15% of the sample.

The record originates from a study of siplizumab effects on memory and regulatory T cells (dated by TCRdb to about 2019). Study-level background: The effect of the anti-CD2 antibody siplizumab on alloreactive T-cell subsets was examined in allogeneic mixed lymphocyte reactions constructed from human PBMCs.

Results the study describes overall, beyond this receptor: Because sequences at frequencies below about 10^-5 were poorly captured, only a minor fraction of alloreactive clones could be mapped back to unstimulated subsets. Greater diversity appeared to be present in unstimulated naive T cells than in memory T cells, and a substantial contribution to the alloresponse seemed to be made by naive cells. Among mappable alloreactive CD4+ clones, the Treg-derived fraction averaged approximately 69% with siplizumab versus roughly 25% in control reactions. Roughly 80-97% of proliferating CD4+ or CD8+ clones could not be assigned a naive or memory phenotype. The cumulative frequency of alloreactive sequences traceable to unstimulated CD4+ memory T cells was significantly reduced by siplizumab. Whether proliferating Tregs from siplizumab cultures were suppressive was not functionally confirmed.

Sequenced sample: CD4+ T cells sorted from blood. This receptor was identified in a human donor in good health. The sequence links TRBV5-1 to TRBJ2-7, with a weak D call of TRBD2 (5 bases match). Here the CDR3 is given as CASSLGTPPSYEQYF. The DNA sequence is given as TGCGCCAGCAGCTTGGGGACTCCCCCATCCTACGAGCAGTACTTC. Beyond the CDR3, the reference TRBV5-1 and TRBJ2-7 genes provide the residues; the full variable domain reads: KAGVTQTPRYLIKTRGQQVTLSCSPISGHRSVSWYQQTPGQGLQFLFEYFSETQRNKGNFPGRFSGRQFSNSRSEMNVSTLELGDSALYLCASSLGTPPSYEQYFGPGTRLTVT.